The 23 T cell receptor beta chains listed next were all sequenced from one sample in a study of cytomegalovirus exposure and HLA in healthy donors. The PCR ran on 60 Vbeta and 13 Jbeta primers. Sequencing used immunoSEQ multiplex PCR; TCRdb keeps in-frame clones, though not all of them. The sample shows under 200,000 clones, 60% to 80% of them seen only once. Sample: PBMCs. All receptors derive from a middle-aged man in good health and CMV-seropositive.

This clone was seen only a few times. The chain joins TRBV7-2 to TRBJ2-3; 12 bases are a match to TRBD2. Germline V gene data show CDR1 as SGHTA and CDR2 as FQGNSA. The CDR3 is made up of 16 amino acids. The V segment lost 5 bases and the J segment 8 bases; nucleotides outside the gene matches: 11. The CDR3: CASSPALAGGLGTQYF. The DNA for the CDR3 is TGTGCCAGCAGCCCCGCCCTAGCGGGGGGGCTAGGTACGCAGTATTTT.

The chain is built from TRBV19 and TRBJ2-7, with D possibly being TRBD1 (6 bases). The CDR3 extends over 13 amino acids. The V and J ends lost 8 bases and 7 bases respectively, with 18 bases between them. CDR1 is LNHDA, CDR2 SQIVND, per germline (reference sequence). The CDR3 reads CASSVGDIGEQYF. As DNA, the CDR3 is TGTGCCAGTTCTGTGGGGGACATCGGGGAGCAGTACTTC.

The chain combines TRBV19 with TRBJ1-5; 10 bases map to TRBD1. CDR1 is LNHDA and CDR2 is SQIVND in the germline V gene (reference sequence). This CDR3 is 15 amino acids long. V dropped 4 bases and J dropped 7; count of bases not matched to a gene: 7. CDR3 in amino acids: CASSTDRGTRQPQHF. The DNA for the CDR3 is TGTGCCAGTAGTACGGACAGGGGGACACGGCAGCCCCAGCATTTT.

The chain employs TRBV18 and TRBJ2-7; D call uncertain. CDR3 length: 14 amino acids. Germline V gene sequence: CDR1 KGHSH, CDR2 LQKENI. The V gene lost 1 base and the J gene lost 1 base, with 8 bases spanning the gap. The CDR3 sequence: CASSPLAESYEQYF. In nucleotides, the CDR3 is TGTGCCAGCTCACCACTGGCGGAATCCTACGAGCAGTACTTC. The full variable domain, with the rest looked up from reference TRBV18 and TRBJ2-7, is NAGVMQNPRHLVRRRGQEARLRCSPMKGHSHVYWYRQLPEEGLKFMVYLQKENIIDESGMPKERFSAEFPKEGPSILRIQQVVRGDSAAYFCASSPLAESYEQYFGPGTRLTVT.

The chain uses TRBV4-2 and TRBJ2-1; 9 bases agree with TRBD2. The CDR3 length is 14 residues. V shed 8 bases, J shed 6 bases, and the junction held 8 bases outside the gene matches. CDR1 is LGHNA and CDR2 is YNFKEQ in the germline V gene. The CDR3 reads CASAGGGLINEQFF. The CDR3 nucleotides read TGTGCCAGCGCGGGGGGGGGACTTATCAATGAGCAGTTCTTC.

The CDR3 loop is CASSPGGSLPQHF. DNA for the CDR3: TGTGCCAGCAGCCCAGGTGGAAGTCTGCCCCAGCATTTT. The chain carries TRBV2 and TRBJ1-5; D is unresolved. The V end lost 6 bases, the J end lost 9 bases, and 15 bases lay between the germline ends. The CDR3 has 13 residues. Germline values: CDR1 SNHLY, CDR2 FYNNEI. Full variable domain (missing parts from reference TRBV2 and TRBJ1-5): EPEVTQTPSHQVTQMGQEVILRCVPISNHLYFYWYRQILGQKVEFLVSFYNNEISEKSEIFDDQFSVERPDGSNFTLKIRSTKLEDSAMYFCASSPGGSLPQHFGDGTRLSIL.

The chain links TRBV7-9 to TRBJ1-6; D may be TRBD1 (6 bases). CDR1 is SEHNR, CDR2 FQNEAQ, per germline (reference sequence). The length of the CDR3 is 15 residues. V was clipped by 6 bases and J by 10 bases, with 19 bases between them. For the CDR3, the DNA is TGTGCCAGCAGGGAAATACAGGGAAGGAGCTCACCCCTCCACTTT. Protein sequence: CASREIQGRSSPLHF.

V and J are TRBV19 and TRBJ2-7, with 7 nucleotides matching TRBD1. The V gene end was trimmed by 3 bases and the J gene end by 7 bases; junction bases not matched to a gene: 9. The CDR3 spans 14 residues. Germline CDR1 LNHDA, CDR2 SQIVND (reference sequence). In DNA, the CDR3 is TGTGCCAGTAGTATTGGGACAGAATACCAAGAGCAGTACTTC. Its protein product is CASSIGTEYQEQYF. Full variable domain (missing parts from reference TRBV19 and TRBJ2-7): DGGITQSPKYLFRKEGQNVTLSCEQNLNHDAMYWYRQDPGQGLRLIYYSQIVNDFQKGDIAEGYSVSREKKESFPLTVTSAQKNPTAFYLCASSIGTEYQEQYFGPGTRLTVT.

The gene calls are TRBV28 and TRBJ2-3, with 7 bases identical to TRBD1. CDR1 and CDR2 from the germline V gene are MDHEN and SYDVKM. This CDR3 region has 16 residues. With V trimmed by 2 bases and J by 0 bases, 5 bases remained unmatched. Here the CDR3 reads CASSLPQGVSTDTQYF. The DNA of the CDR3 is TGTGCCAGCAGTTTACCCCAGGGGGTCAGCACAGATACGCAGTATTTT.

V and J are TRBV21-1 and TRBJ2-7; TRBD1 is the table's D call and was not checked against the DNA. TRBV21-1 counts as a pseudogene. CDR3 length: 14 residues. CDR3 sequence (DNA): TGTGCCAGCAGCTCCCGACAGGGGGACTACGAGCAGTACTTC. This translates into CASSSRQGDYEQYF.

The chain employs TRBV11-2 and TRBJ2-3, with 9 bases matching TRBD1. J gave up 4 bases and V 0 bases, and 5 bases lay outside the gene matches. Germline loops: CDR1 SGHAT, CDR2 FQNNGV. CDR3 length: 16 amino acids. CDR3 amino acids: CASSLDRGQGADTQYF. As DNA, the CDR3 is TGTGCCAGCAGCTTAGACCGGGGACAGGGTGCAGATACGCAGTATTTT.

The gene calls are TRBV5-6 and TRBJ2-7, with a weak D call TRBD1 (5 bases). The CDR3 is 13 residues long. V lost 5 bases and J 0 bases, leaving 9 bases between the germline ends. CDR1 and CDR2 from the germline V gene are SGHDT and YYEEEE. For the CDR3, the DNA is TGTGCCAGCAGTCGACAGATCTCCTACGAGCAGTACGTC. This encodes CASSRQISYEQYV.

The chain joins TRBV7-6 to TRBJ2-2, with TRBD2 identical over 12 bases. V trimming: 5 bases; J trimming: 6 bases; junction bases outside the gene matches: 10. Germline V gene lookup returns CDR1 SGHVS and CDR2 FNYEAQ. This CDR3 has 17 amino acids. CDR3 in DNA: TGTGCCAGCAGCCCGACTAGCGGGGGACCTGACCCCGGGGAGCTGTTTTTT. It encodes CASSPTSGGPDPGELFF.

This clone was seen a few times. This chain links TRBV6-1 with TRBJ1-2, with TRBD1 matching over 7 bases. V gave up 4 bases and J gave up 5 bases; unmatched junction bases: 7. CDR3 size: 14 residues. Germline V gene lookup returns CDR1 MNHNS and CDR2 SASEGT. DNA for the CDR3: TGTGCCAGCAGTGTGCAAGACAGGGAATATGGCTACACCTTC. Encoded protein: CASSVQDREYGYTF.

In its sample, this clone was seen once. One junction end disagrees with the germline gene, perhaps due to a read error. The V gene is TRBV7-9, the J gene TRBJ1-3; TRBD1 might be the D (5 bases). Per germline, CDR1 SEHNR and CDR2 FQNEAQ (reference sequence). This CDR3 spans 15 amino acids. The CDR3 region is CSSSPRTPSGNTIYF. In DNA, the CDR3 is TGTTCCAGCAGCCCAAGGACACCTTCTGGAAACACCATATATTTT.

The gene calls are TRBV10-3 and TRBJ1-4; 8 nucleotides agree with TRBD1. The CDR3 covers 14 residues. V shed 6 bases and J 8 bases; nucleotides not matched to a gene: 8. The V gene's germline CDR1 is ENHRY and CDR2 SYGVKD. The DNA for the CDR3 is TGTGCCATCAGCCAACCGGACAGGGAGGAAAAACTGTTTTTT. Translated, it gives CAISQPDREEKLFF.

V gene TRBV7-8 combines with J gene TRBJ1-2, with D hard to call. The germline CDR1 and CDR2 sequences are SGHVS and FQNEAQ. This CDR3 comprises 14 residues. Trimming removed 4 bases from V and 6 bases from J, with 15 bases in between. The DNA of the CDR3 is TGTGCCAGCAGCTCAAGGCTCAGCGGGGATGGCTACACCTTC. Protein sequence: CASSSRLSGDGYTF.

Points on this clone: One end of the junction fails to match germline, which may point to a read error. The V call is TRBV19, the J call TRBJ1-1; D is unclear. Germline V gives CDR1 LNHDA, CDR2 SQIVND (reference sequence). CDR3 size: 14 residues. CDR3 nucleotide sequence: TGTGCCAGTAGTATCCGCACTGAGAACGCTGAAGCTTTCTTT. Amino acids: CASSIRTENAEAFF.

This clone has just a few counts. The V call is TRBV7-9, the J call TRBJ2-1, with TRBD2 identical over 9 bases. After removal of 1 base from V and 8 bases from J, the junction contained 9 bases not matched to a gene. The length of the CDR3 is 16 residues. Germline V gene lookup returns CDR1 SEHNR and CDR2 FQNEAQ (reference sequence). The DNA of the CDR3 is TGTGCCAGCAGCTTAGACCTGCGGGGGGGCTTCGATGAGCAGTTCTTC. Its translation is CASSLDLRGGFDEQFF.

This clone appeared a few times. V usage is TRBV7-9 and J usage is TRBJ2-7; D might be TRBD2 (6 bases). V gave up 5 bases and J gave up 8 bases, with 13 bases separating them. Germline CDR1 and CDR2: SEHNR and FQNEAQ (reference sequence). The CDR3 has 12 residues. This CDR3 is CASSHIRGKQYF. The CDR3 DNA reads TGTGCCAGCAGCCACATTCGGGGGAAGCAGTACTTC.

The chain links TRBV18 to TRBJ1-6, with D possibly matching TRBD1 (6 bases). The V gene's germline CDR1 is KGHSH and CDR2 LQKENI. V lost 4 bases and J 10 bases, leaving 14 bases between the germline ends. The CDR3 loop spans 14 amino acids. The CDR3 region has the DNA TGTGCCAGCTCACGAGACAGGTCCAGATCACCCCTCCACTTT. This gives the protein CASSRDRSRSPLHF. The variable domain in full, completed from reference TRBV18 and TRBJ1-6, reads NAGVMQNPRHLVRRRGQEARLRCSPMKGHSHVYWYRQLPEEGLKFMVYLQKENIIDESGMPKERFSAEFPKEGPSILRIQQVVRGDSAAYFCASSRDRSRSPLHFGNGTRLTVT.

The rearrangement uses TRBV7-3 and TRBJ2-5; D is possibly TRBD2 (6 bases). Germline V gene data show CDR1 as SGHTA and CDR2 as FQGTGA. The CDR3 runs 18 residues. V was pared by 6 bases and J by 0 bases, with 23 bases between. The CDR3 DNA reads as TGTGCCAGCAGGGGAAGGGAGGCGGCCCCTATGTACCAAGAGACCCAGTACTTC. Residues: CASRGREAAPMYQETQYF. The variable domain in full, with the rest retrieved from reference TRBV7-3 and TRBJ2-5, is GAGVSQTPSNKVTEKGKYVELRCDPISGHTALYWYRQSLGQGPEFLIYFQGTGAADDSGLPNDRFFAVRPEGSVSTLKIQRTERGDSAVYLCASRGREAAPMYQETQYFGPGTRLLVL.

The chain has TRBV28 and TRBJ2-5; perhaps TRBD1 as D (5 bases). TRBJ2-7 matches the DNA end more closely, so the J call is doubtful. The CDR3 has 16 amino acids. Germline lookup yields CDR1 MDHEN and CDR2 SYDVKM. The CDR3 region is CASSYGRMGLIHEQYF. The CDR3 nucleotides are TGTGCCAGCAGCTACGGACGAATGGGGCTAATACACGAGCAGTACTTC.